This TCR beta chain was captured in a study of OX40 agonist ivuxolimab in advanced cancers. Whole-study results and caveats: Both CD4+ and CD8+ T cell populations in blood had undergone clonal expansion by week 6 at 0.1 to 3.0 mg/kg.

Germline V gives CDR1 SNHLY, CDR2 FYNNEI. This CDR3 has 16 amino acids. This clone appeared once. The antigen is not known. One junction end disagrees with the germline gene, perhaps due to a read error. The table came from immunoSEQ multiplex PCR; TCRdb's copy has only in-frame clones and leaves some out. The data show approximately 91,000 clones, 80% to 90% seen once. Autoimmune disease history or systemic immunosuppression led to patient exclusion. The V and J genes are TRBV2 and TRBJ2-5; tentative D call: TRBD1 (5 bases). The sample in question was CD4+ or CD8+ T cells sorted from blood, obtained in a trial of the OX40 agonist ivuxolimab. The TCR was taken from an adult with an advanced solid tumor such as melanoma, head and neck, liver or kidney cancer. The DNA for the CDR3 is TGTGCCAGCAGTGCCCCCCTCGACAGAAACCAAGGGACCCAGTACTTC. The encoded protein is CASSAPLDRNQGTQYF. Filled out from reference TRBV2 and TRBJ2-5, the complete variable domain reads EPEVTQTPSHQVTQMGQEVILRCVPISNHLYFYWYRQILGQKVEFLVSFYNNEISEKSEIFDDQFSVERPDGSNFTLKIRSTKLEDSAMYFCASSAPLDRNQGTQYFGPGTRLLVL.